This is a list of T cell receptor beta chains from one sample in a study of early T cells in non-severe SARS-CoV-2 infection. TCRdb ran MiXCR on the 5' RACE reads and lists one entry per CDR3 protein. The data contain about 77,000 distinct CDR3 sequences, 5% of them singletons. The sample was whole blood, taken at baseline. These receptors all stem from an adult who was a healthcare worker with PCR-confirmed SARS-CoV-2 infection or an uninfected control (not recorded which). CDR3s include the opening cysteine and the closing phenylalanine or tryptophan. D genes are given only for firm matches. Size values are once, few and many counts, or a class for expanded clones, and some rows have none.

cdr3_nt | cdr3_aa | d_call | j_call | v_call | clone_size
TGTGCCAGCAGTTTCCGTCAAGGGGGGACACCTCCCTACGAGCAGTACTTC | CASSFRQGGTPPYEQYF | . | TRBJ2-7 | TRBV27 | .
TGTGCCAGCAGCTTAGTCCTAGCGAACAATGAGCAGTTCTTC | CASSLVLANNEQFF | . | TRBJ2-1 | TRBV7-9 | few
TGTGCCAGCTCAGAAACCGAGGGGGACACTGAAGCTTTCTTT | CASSETEGDTEAFF | . | TRBJ1-1 | TRBV18 | few
TGTGCCAGCAGTTTACGCGCTTCAAGGAGGGCGAACACTGAAGCTTTCTTT | CASSLRASRRANTEAFF | . | TRBJ1-1 | TRBV12-3/TRBV12-4 | many
TGTGCCATCAGTGGTGGACAGGACCCCAGCACAGATACGCAGTATTTT | CAISGGQDPSTDTQYF | TRBD1 | TRBJ2-3 | TRBV10-3 | .
TGTGCCAGCAGCGCATTGTCCGGGACTAGTCCGTACTACGAGCAGTACTTC | CASSALSGTSPYYEQYF | TRBD2 | TRBJ2-7 | TRBV11-2 | .
TGTGCCAGCAGCCCGGGACTAGCTGGTACCTACGAGCAGTACTTC | CASSPGLAGTYEQYF | TRBD2 | TRBJ2-7 | TRBV11-2 | many
TGTGCCAGCAGCTTATTTGGTCCCGACTACTACAATGAGCAGTTCTTC | CASSLFGPDYYNEQFF | . | TRBJ2-1 | TRBV11-2 | many
TGCAGCGGGGAGACTAGCGGGAGGGGAGATACGCAGTATTTT | CSGETSGRGDTQYF | TRBD2 | TRBJ2-3 | TRBV29-1 | many
TGTGCCAGCAGTCCTGACAGCACTTATGGCTACACCTTC | CASSPDSTYGYTF | . | TRBJ1-2 | TRBV27 | many
TGTGCCAGCAGCTTAAAGGCAGGGGAAGAGCAGTTCTTC | CASSLKAGEEQFF | . | TRBJ2-1 | TRBV5-4 | .
TGTGCCAGCAGCTTAGCCGATTCACTCTACGAGCAGTACTTC | CASSLADSLYEQYF | . | TRBJ2-7 | TRBV7-6 | many
TGTGCCAGCAGGACCCGCAGGGTCGGAGGCAATCAGCCCCAGCATTTT | CASRTRRVGGNQPQHF | . | TRBJ1-5 | TRBV5-8 | many
TGTGCCAGCAGCGTAGGAGGGGCCGGGGAGCTGTTTTTT | CASSVGGAGELFF | . | TRBJ2-2 | TRBV9 | few
TGTGCCAGCAGTTACCGGGACAGGGCCGGATCACCCCTCCACTTT | CASSYRDRAGSPLHF | TRBD1 | TRBJ1-6 | TRBV28 | many
TGCAGTGCTAGAGAGCCCCCGGGGGAGACCCAGTACTTC | CSAREPPGETQYF | . | TRBJ2-5 | TRBV20-1 | once
TGTGCCAGCAGTTACCGTGGACTAGCGGGAACGCGAGAGACCCAGTACTTC | CASSYRGLAGTRETQYF | TRBD2 | TRBJ2-5 | TRBV6-5 | many
TGTGCCAGCAGTTGGGGACTAGCCGACACCGGGGAGCTGTTTTTT | CASSWGLADTGELFF | TRBD2 | TRBJ2-2 | TRBV25-1 | few
TGTGCCTGGAGTAAACACCGGGTAGGGGTTTCCTACAATGAGCAGTTCTTC | CAWSKHRVGVSYNEQFF | . | TRBJ2-1 | TRBV30 | few
TGTGCCAGCAGTTACGGCCTAGACAGGATCAACACTGAAGCTTTCTTT | CASSYGLDRINTEAFF | . | TRBJ1-1 | TRBV6-6 | few
TGTGCCAGCAGCCCAGGGCGGGCTAGCAGGCAGACCCAGTACTTC | CASSPGRASRQTQYF | . | TRBJ2-5 | TRBV7-2 | many
TGTGCCAGCACAAAGGGGGCCGGGCAGCCCCAGCATTTT | CASTKGAGQPQHF | TRBD1 | TRBJ1-5 | TRBV6-5 | .
TGTGCTAGTGAGCCAGGACAGGTAAACCCCCTCCCGTTCTTC | CASEPGQVNPLPFF | TRBD1 | TRBJ2-1 | TRBV12-5 | .
TGCGCCAGCAGTGAGTCTGACAGGTCCCTAAAGAGCAATCAGCCCCAGCATTTT | CASSESDRSLKSNQPQHF | . | TRBJ1-5 | TRBV10-1 | few
TGTGCCATCAGTGAGTCTGCCAGCAAGGGGTTGAGGCGAAACCTTTACGAGCAGTACTTC | CAISESASKGLRRNLYEQYF | . | TRBJ2-7 | TRBV10-3 | few